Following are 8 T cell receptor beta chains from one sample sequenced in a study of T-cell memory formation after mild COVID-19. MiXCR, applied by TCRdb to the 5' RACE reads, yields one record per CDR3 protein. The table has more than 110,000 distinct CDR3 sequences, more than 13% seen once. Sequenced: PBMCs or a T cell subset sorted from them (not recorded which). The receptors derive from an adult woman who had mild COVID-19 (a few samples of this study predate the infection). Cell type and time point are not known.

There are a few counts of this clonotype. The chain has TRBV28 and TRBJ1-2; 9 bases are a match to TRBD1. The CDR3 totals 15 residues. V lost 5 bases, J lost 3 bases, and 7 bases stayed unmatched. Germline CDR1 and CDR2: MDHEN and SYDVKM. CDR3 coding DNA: TGTGCCAGCAGTGCAGACAGGGGGGTTCACTATGGCTACACCTTC. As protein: CASSADRGVHYGYTF.

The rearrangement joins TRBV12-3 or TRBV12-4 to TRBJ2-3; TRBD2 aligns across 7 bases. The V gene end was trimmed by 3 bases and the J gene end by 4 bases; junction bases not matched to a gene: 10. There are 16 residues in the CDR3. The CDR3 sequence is CASSFLRETSADTQYF. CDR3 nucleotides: TGTGCCAGCAGTTTCCTGCGGGAGACATCCGCAGATACGCAGTATTTT.

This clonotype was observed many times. The CDR3 sequence: CASSGEGARIYEQYF. The CDR3 region has the DNA TGTGCCAGCAGCGGAGAAGGGGCGCGGATCTACGAGCAGTACTTC. This chain links TRBV9 with TRBJ2-7, with a tentative D call TRBD1 (5 bases). The CDR3 is 15 amino acids. Germline CDR1 SGDLS, CDR2 YYNGEE. Trimming left V 3 bases short and J 3 bases short, with 16 bases between. Variable domain in full (rest from reference TRBV9 and TRBJ2-7): DSGVTQTPKHLITATGQRVTLRCSPRSGDLSVYWYQQSLDQGLQFLIQYYNGEERAKGNILERFSAQQFPDLHSELNLSSLELGDSALYFCASSGEGARIYEQYFGPGTRLTVT.

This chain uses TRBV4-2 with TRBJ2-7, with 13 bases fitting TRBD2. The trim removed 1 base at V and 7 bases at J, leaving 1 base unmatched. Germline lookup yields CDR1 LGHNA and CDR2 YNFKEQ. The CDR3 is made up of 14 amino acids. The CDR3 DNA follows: TGTGCCAGCAGCCAAGGGGGACTAGCGGGGGAGCAGTACTTC. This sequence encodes CASSQGGLAGEQYF.

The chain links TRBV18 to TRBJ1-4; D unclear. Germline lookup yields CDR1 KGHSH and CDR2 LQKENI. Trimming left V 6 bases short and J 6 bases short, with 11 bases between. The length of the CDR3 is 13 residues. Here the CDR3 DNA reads TGTGCCAGCTCGTCGGACTCAGATGAAAAACTGTTTTTT. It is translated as CASSSDSDEKLFF.

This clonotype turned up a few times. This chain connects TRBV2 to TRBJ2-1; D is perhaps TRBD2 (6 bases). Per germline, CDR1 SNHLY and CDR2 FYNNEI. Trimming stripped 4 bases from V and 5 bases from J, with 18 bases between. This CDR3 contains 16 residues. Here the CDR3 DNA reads TGTGCCAGCAGTGTCCCCCGGGACTCACTTCACAATGAGCAGTTCTTC. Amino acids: CASSVPRDSLHNEQFF.

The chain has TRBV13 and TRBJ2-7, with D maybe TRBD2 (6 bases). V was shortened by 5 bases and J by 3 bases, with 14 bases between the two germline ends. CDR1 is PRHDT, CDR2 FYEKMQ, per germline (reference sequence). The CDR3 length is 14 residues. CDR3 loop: CASSLSGSDYEQYF. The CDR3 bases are TGTGCCAGCAGCCTCAGCGGGTCCGACTACGAGCAGTACTTC.

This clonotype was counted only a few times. CDR3 nucleotide sequence: TGTGCCAGCTCACCACCAGTTGGGGAAGGTCAGCCCCAGCATTTT. As protein: CASSPPVGEGQPQHF. This chain connects TRBV18 to TRBJ1-5; D uncertain. V was cut by 0 bases and J by 6 bases, with 12 bases left in between. CDR1 is KGHSH, CDR2 LQKENI, per germline. The CDR3 covers 15 residues.